The clone carrying this T cell receptor (beta chain) was seen more than once but under ten times. Its target is not known. These data are taken from a study of OX40 agonist ivuxolimab in advanced cancers. Study-level findings and limits: Among T cells, CD8+ cells averaged more expanded clones than CD4+ cells. Partial responders treated at 0.1-3.0 mg/kg exhibited clonal expansion among the lowest measured. The work left the antigen specificity of expanded peripheral T cells undetermined.

Trimming removed 3 bases from V and 0 bases from J; junction bases left unmatched: 4. The CDR3 runs 15 residues. The germline gives CDR1 LNHDA, CDR2 SQIVND (reference sequence). Clones were sequenced by immunoSEQ multiplex PCR, and TCRdb holds only the in-frame ones, with some missing. Here the sample spans tens of thousands of clones, 83% being singletons. This chain joins TRBV19 and TRBJ1-1, with TRBD1 identical over 7 bases. Sequencing was performed on CD4+ or CD8+ T cells sorted from blood, taken in a trial of the OX40 agonist ivuxolimab. The receptor comes from an adult with an advanced solid tumor such as melanoma, head and neck, liver or kidney cancer. The CDR3 reads CASSILGQVNTEAFF. In nucleotides, the CDR3 is TGTGCCAGTAGTATCCTCGGACAGGTGAACACTGAAGCTTTCTTT.